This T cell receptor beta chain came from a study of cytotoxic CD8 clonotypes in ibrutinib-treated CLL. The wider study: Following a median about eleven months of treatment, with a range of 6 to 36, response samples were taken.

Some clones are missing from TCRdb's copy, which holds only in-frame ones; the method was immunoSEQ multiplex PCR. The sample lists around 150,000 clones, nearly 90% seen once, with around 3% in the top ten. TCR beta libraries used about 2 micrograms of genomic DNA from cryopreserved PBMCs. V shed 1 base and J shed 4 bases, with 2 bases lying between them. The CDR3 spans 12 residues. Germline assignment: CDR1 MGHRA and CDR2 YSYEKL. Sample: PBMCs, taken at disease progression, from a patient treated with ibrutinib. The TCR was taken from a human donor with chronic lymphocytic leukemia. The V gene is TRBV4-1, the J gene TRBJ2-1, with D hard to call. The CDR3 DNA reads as TGCGCCAGCAGCCAAGCTTACAATGAGCAGTTCTTC. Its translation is CASSQAYNEQFF.